This TCR beta chain stems from a study of T-cell memory formation after mild COVID-19 (dated by TCRdb to the early 2020s). In terms of the full investigation: TCR sequence clusters from the two donors were largely donor specific. Two young, previously healthy adult volunteers made up the cohort, one male and one female. In a couple of donors, T-cell clones that expanded and contracted after mild COVID-19 were followed by sequencing TCRalpha and TCRbeta repertoires longitudinally.

Ficoll-Paque density gradient centrifugation was the method used to isolate PBMCs. The full study reports these points: From day 15 to 85, contracting clones showed balanced CD4/CD8 phenotypes, whereas a second wave of clones that expanded from day 15 to 37 leaned towards CD4+. Contracting CD4+ clones were located mainly in the CM and EM memory subsets, whereas CD8+ clones were found to be enriched in EMRA. The second-wave clones that peaked on day 37 were not confirmed to be SARS-CoV-2 specific. The study covered only a couple of mild cases, and larger cohorts including severe cases with pre-infection samples were considered necessary. The detection of some responding clones in pre-infection memory suggests that pre-existing cross-reactive memory T cells joined the SARS-CoV-2 response.

The CDR3, cysteine through phenylalanine, is 16 amino acids long. The kept DNA is CDR3 alone, 48 bases in frame from the first base. Via the germline V gene (reference sequence), CDR1 is SEHNR and CDR2 FQNEAQ. V lost 5 bases and J lost 0 bases; the stretch between them is 16 bases long. Sequencing was carried out with an Illumina NovaSeq 6000. TCRalpha and TCRbeta cDNA libraries were constructed by 5'RACE with constant-segment primers, with sample barcodes and unique molecular identifiers being introduced. Trizol reagent was used to extract RNA from every sample. Amplification of the libraries took two PCR steps, and the second step added a second sample barcode plus Illumina TruSeq adapters. Sequencing of libraries was performed on an Illumina NovaSeq with 2 x 150 bp paired-end reads. The original pipeline was this. With migec v1.2.7, reads were demultiplexed and then collapsed into UMI-guided consensus sequences. Using mixcr v2.1.11, UMI consensuses were aligned to TRA and TRB V and J templates and then assembled into clonotypes. A clonotype was counted as expanded or contracted only when both edgeR and NoisET called the clonotype significant, with the noise models trained on biological replicates. edgeR calls used a false discovery rate-adjusted p below 0.01 and a log2 fold-change threshold of 1. As an exploratory analysis of dynamics, max-normalized trajectories of the 1000 most abundant clonotypes were examined by PCA with hierarchical clustering. Separately sequenced CD4+ and CD8+ repertoires were used to assign a CD4 or CD8 phenotype to each responding clone. In TCRdb, the public reads were trimmed at Q25 with fastp and aligned with MiXCR, with productive beta chains retained. Every distinct CDR3 protein forms one entry, paired with its most common genes and DNA. The V and J calls were determined by TCRdb, not by the authors. Across this sample there are 580,000 or so distinct CDR3 sequences, with around 16% seen only once. Roughly 7.8% of the sample rests with the top ten.

About this clonotype itself: Its antigen is unknown. No base qualities exist here, and no much larger clone lies one base off it.

This TCR derives from an adult woman who had mild COVID-19 (a few samples of this study predate the infection). The sample titles of this study are shuffled in the database, so cell type and time point are left out; the donor was told from shared clones. The V and J genes are TRBV7-9 and TRBJ1-1, with a tentative D gene TRBD1 over 5 matching bases. Sequencing was performed on PBMCs or a T cell subset sorted from them (not recorded which). DNA sequence: TGTGCCAGCAGCGACTACACCAGGGAGATGAACACTGAAGCTTTCTTT. It codes for CASSDYTREMNTEAFF.